This T cell receptor beta chain was captured in a study of Graves' ophthalmopathy and Graves' hyperthyroidism. The CDR3 has 12 amino acids. V gave up 6 bases and J gave up 3 bases, with 8 bases separating them. Per the germline V gene, CDR1 is LNHDA and CDR2 is SQIVND (reference sequence). This clonotype came up many times. The TCR beta CDR3 regions underwent amplification from RNA transcripts. An opening RT-PCR round employed HTBI primers and preceded a second-round multiplex PCR. One entry per CDR3 protein results from TCRdb running MiXCR on the multiplex PCR reads. The sample has hundreds of thousands of distinct CDR3 sequences, 35% to 50% seen once.

The genes are TRBV19 and TRBJ1-2; the D is unclear. The TCR originated in an adult man with Graves' ophthalmopathy. The specimen was peripheral blood. The CDR3 coding sequence is TGTGCCAGTAGCGACACCCACTATGGCTACACCTTC. Translation: CASSDTHYGYTF.